This T cell receptor (beta chain) was recorded in a study of persistence of HIV-infected CD4 T cells. This CDR3 is 15 amino acids long. The ends lost 9 bases at V and 9 bases at J; junction bases unmatched: 13. Germline V lookup: CDR1 SGHKS, CDR2 YYEKEE (reference sequence). Of note for this clone: Its antigen is unknown.

Nonspecific anti-CD3/anti-CD28 bead stimulation represents the broad CD4+ T cell repertoire. Responding CD4+ T cells were sorted by upregulation of both CD40 ligand and CD69. Stimulated PBMCs had first been depleted of CD8+ T cells. For around 20 hours, CD8-depleted PBMCs received anti-CD28/CD49d costimulation, a CD40-blocking antibody and enfuvirtide. Sequencing used immunoSEQ version 4 in survey mode. Measured with immunoSEQ multiplex PCR; TCRdb has only the in-frame clones, and not every one. The sample comprises tens of thousands of clones, around 89% of which are singletons, and 0.45% to 0.5% rests with the top ten.

This sequence originates from an adult woman with HIV who was CMV-seropositive. This specimen consisted of CD4+ T cells sorted from PBMCs after approximately 18-hour stimulation, obtained from a patient who received antiretroviral therapy. The rearrangement joins TRBV5-5 to TRBJ2-1; 12 bases map to TRBD2. The CDR3 coding sequence is TGTGCCACCAGAAGGGAAGGACTAGCGGGGAGTGAGCAGTTCTTC. Translation gives CATRREGLAGSEQFF.